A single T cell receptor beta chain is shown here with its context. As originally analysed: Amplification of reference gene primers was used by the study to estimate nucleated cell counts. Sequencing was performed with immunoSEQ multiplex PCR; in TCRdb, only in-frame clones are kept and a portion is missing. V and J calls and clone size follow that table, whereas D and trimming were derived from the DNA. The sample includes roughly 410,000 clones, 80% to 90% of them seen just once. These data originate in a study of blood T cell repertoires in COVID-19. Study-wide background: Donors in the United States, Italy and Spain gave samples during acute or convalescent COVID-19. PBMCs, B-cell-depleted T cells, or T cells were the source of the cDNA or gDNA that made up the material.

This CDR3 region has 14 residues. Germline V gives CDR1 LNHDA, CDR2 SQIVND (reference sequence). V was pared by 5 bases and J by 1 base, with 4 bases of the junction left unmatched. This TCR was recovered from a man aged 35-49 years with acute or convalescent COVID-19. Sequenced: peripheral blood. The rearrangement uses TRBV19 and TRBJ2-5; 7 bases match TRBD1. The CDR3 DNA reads TGTGCCAGTAGTCGTCGGGACAGCCAAGAGACCCAGTACTTC. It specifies CASSRRDSQETQYF.